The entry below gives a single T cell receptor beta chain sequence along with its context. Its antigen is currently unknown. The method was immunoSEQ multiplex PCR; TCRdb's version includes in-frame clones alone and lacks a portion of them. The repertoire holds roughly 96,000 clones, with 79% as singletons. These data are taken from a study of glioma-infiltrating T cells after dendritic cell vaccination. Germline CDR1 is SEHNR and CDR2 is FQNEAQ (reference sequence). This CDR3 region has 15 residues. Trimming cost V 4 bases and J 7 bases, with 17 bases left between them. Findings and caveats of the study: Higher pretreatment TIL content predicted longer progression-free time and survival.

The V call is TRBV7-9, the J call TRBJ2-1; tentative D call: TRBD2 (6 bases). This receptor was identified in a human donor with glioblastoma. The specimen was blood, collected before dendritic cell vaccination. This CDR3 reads CASSSLRRGTNEQFF. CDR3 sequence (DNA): TGTGCCAGCAGCTCGTTGCGGCGCGGGACGAATGAGCAGTTCTTC. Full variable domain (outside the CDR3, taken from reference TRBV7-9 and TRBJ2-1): DTGVSQNPRHKITKRGQNVTFRCDPISEHNRLYWYRQTLGQGPEFLTYFQNEAQLEKSRLLSDRFSAERPKGSFSTLEIQRTEQGDSAMYLCASSSLRRGTNEQFFGPGTRLTVL.